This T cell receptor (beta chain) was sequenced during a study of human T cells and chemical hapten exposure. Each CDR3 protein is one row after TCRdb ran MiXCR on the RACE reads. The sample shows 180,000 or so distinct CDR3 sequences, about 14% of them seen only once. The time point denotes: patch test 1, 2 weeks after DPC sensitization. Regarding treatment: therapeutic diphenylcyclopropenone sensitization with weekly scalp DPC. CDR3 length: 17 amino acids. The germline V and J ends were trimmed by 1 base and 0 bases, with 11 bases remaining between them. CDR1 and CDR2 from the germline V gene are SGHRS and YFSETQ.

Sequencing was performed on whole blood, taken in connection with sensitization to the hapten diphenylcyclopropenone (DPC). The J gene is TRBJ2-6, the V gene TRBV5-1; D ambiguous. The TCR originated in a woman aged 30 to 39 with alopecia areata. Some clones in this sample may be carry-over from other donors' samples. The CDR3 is CASSLKTASSGANVLTF. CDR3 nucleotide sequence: TGCGCCAGCAGCTTGAAGACGGCCAGCTCTGGGGCCAACGTCCTGACTTTC. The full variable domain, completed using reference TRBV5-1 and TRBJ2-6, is KAGVTQTPRYLIKTRGQQVTLSCSPISGHRSVSWYQQTPGQGLQFLFEYFSETQRNKGNFPGRFSGRQFSNSRSEMNVSTLELGDSALYLCASSLKTASSGANVLTFGAGSRLTVL.